This T cell receptor (beta chain) was sequenced during a study of cytomegalovirus exposure and HLA in healthy donors. The study's findings and limits: Reports described diagnosis of cytomegalovirus status by the classifier as highly specific and sensitive. Researchers reported that a few CMV-associated chains were confirmed in vitro as CMV antigen-specific. Most TCR sequences were seen very rarely across donors, but some public TCRs occurred in many.

TCRdb keeps only in-frame clones here, not all; method: immunoSEQ multiplex PCR. The sample has 250,000 to 300,000 clones; around 90% are singletons. V lost 1 base to trimming and J lost 6 bases; unmatched junction nucleotides: 4. Germline V lookup: CDR1 KGHSH, CDR2 LQKENI. This CDR3 spans 14 amino acids. Concerning this clone: The antigen remains unidentified.

The material sequenced was PBMCs. This receptor was identified in a woman aged 18-29 years in good health and CMV-seronegative. V usage is TRBV18 and J usage is TRBJ1-1; TRBD1 agrees at 8 bases. The CDR3 coding sequence is TGTGCCAGCTCACCACTAACAGGGGGTGCTGAAGCTTTCTTT. Amino acids: CASSPLTGGAEAFF.